These 16 T cell receptor beta chains originate from one sample sequenced in a study of control samples from healthy donors and cancer patients. TCRdb keeps only in-frame clones here, not all; method: immunoSEQ multiplex PCR. The table lists roughly 150,000 clones, around 90% of them singletons, with less than 0.75% in the top ten. The sample consisted of blood. These receptors were collected from a woman aged 25 to 39 in good health.

The V call is TRBV18, the J call TRBJ2-5; TRBD1 matches at 9 bases. With 2 bases clipped from V and 5 bases from J, the junction kept 3 bases outside the gene matches. Per the germline V gene, CDR1 is KGHSH and CDR2 is LQKENI. The CDR3 loop spans 14 amino acids. The CDR3 spells CASSPGTGKETQYF. CDR3 nucleotide sequence: TGTGCCAGCTCACCAGGGACAGGGAAGGAGACCCAGTACTTC.

This chain connects TRBV28 to TRBJ2-1, with 7 bases aligning to TRBD2. The trim removed 5 bases at V and 5 bases at J, leaving 9 bases unmatched. From germline, CDR1 is MDHEN and CDR2 SYDVKM. The length of the CDR3 is 15 residues. DNA for the CDR3: TGTGCCAGCAGTCCCCATGGGAGGGCCGACAATGAGCAGTTCTTC. Amino acids: CASSPHGRADNEQFF.

The gene calls are TRBV5-1 and TRBJ2-1, with D perhaps matching TRBD2 (5 bases). The CDR3 totals 13 residues. Trimming stripped 4 bases from V and 6 bases from J, with 11 bases between. Germline V lookup: CDR1 SGHRS, CDR2 YFSETQ. Here the CDR3 reads CASSPEEGNEQFF. CDR3 nucleotides: TGCGCCAGCAGCCCGGAGGAAGGCAATGAGCAGTTCTTC.

The CDR3 here is CASSSYPPSYNEQFF. DNA for the CDR3: TGTGCCAGCAGTTCCTACCCTCCTTCCTACAATGAGCAGTTCTTC. This chain links TRBV6-5 with TRBJ2-1, with D unresolved. CDR3 length: 15 amino acids. Trimming pared 4 bases from V and 1 base from J, leaving 11 bases between. Germline CDR1 MNHEY, CDR2 SVGAGI.

The chain combines TRBV28 with TRBJ2-7, with TRBD2 matching over 8 bases. Germline CDR1 reads MDHEN; CDR2 reads SYDVKM. V lost 8 bases, J lost 4 bases, and 7 bases stayed unmatched. The CDR3 sequence is 13 residues long. CDR3 residues: CASALAGPYEQYF. CDR3 sequence (DNA): TGTGCCAGCGCTTTAGCGGGGCCATACGAGCAGTACTTC.

The V call is TRBV19, the J call TRBJ1-5; TRBD1 matches 7 bases. The germline V gene has CDR1 LNHDA and CDR2 SQIVND (reference sequence). The CDR3 loop spans 14 amino acids. With V trimmed by 5 bases and J by 7 bases, 8 bases remained unmatched. The DNA for the CDR3 is TGTGCCAGTAGTGTTGACAGGGTTTGGCAGCCCCAGCATTTT. Protein sequence: CASSVDRVWQPQHF.

The chain combines TRBV12-5 with TRBJ2-1; tentatively, D is TRBD1 or TRBD2 (5 bases each). Trimming took off 3 bases at V and 5 bases at J, with 14 bases between the two ends. Germline CDR1 reads LGHNT; CDR2 reads FRNRAP. This CDR3 region has 15 residues. CDR3 nucleotides: TGTGCTAGTGGTTTAGGGACGGGTCGGGACAATGAGCAGTTCTTC. This translates into CASGLGTGRDNEQFF.

This chain links TRBV5-1 with TRBJ2-2; D might be TRBD2 (6 bases). Germline assignment: CDR1 SGHRS and CDR2 YFSETQ. The CDR3 extends over 14 amino acids. V was trimmed by 4 bases and J by 4 bases, leaving 11 bases between them. CDR3: CASSLTGGTGELFF. The CDR3 region has the DNA TGCGCCAGCAGCCTAACCGGGGGCACCGGGGAGCTGTTTTTT.

V usage is TRBV9 and J usage is TRBJ2-1, with 12 bases aligning to TRBD2. The CDR3 length is 17 residues. Germline CDR1 and CDR2: SGDLS and YYNGEE. J gave up 0 bases and V 2 bases, and 3 bases lay outside the gene matches. The CDR3 bases are TGTGCCAGCAGCGTCGGGACTAGCGGGTTCTCCTACAATGAGCAGTTCTTC. As protein: CASSVGTSGFSYNEQFF.

J is TRBJ2-2 and V is TRBV13; D remains ambiguous. The CDR3 totals 14 residues. In germline, CDR1 is PRHDT, CDR2 FYEKMQ (reference sequence). Trimming shortened V by 6 bases and J by 5 bases, and 13 bases separated the two germline ends. The CDR3 bases are TGTGCCAGCAGGCGCGAGACCTATACCGGGGAGCTGTTTTTT. It yields the protein CASRRETYTGELFF.

This chain uses TRBV5-6 with TRBJ2-1; D possibly corresponds to TRBD2 (5 bases). Germline CDR1 and CDR2: SGHDT and YYEEEE. V was pared by 3 bases and J by 6 bases, with 16 bases between. The CDR3 has 15 amino acids. The CDR3 bases are TGTGCCAGCAGCTCGCGGACTCGCTGGGGCAATGAGCAGTTCTTC. Translated, it gives CASSSRTRWGNEQFF.

The chain couples TRBV6-5 to TRBJ2-7, with 9 bases aligning to TRBD1. This CDR3 spans 13 amino acids. V dropped 5 bases and J dropped 4; count of bases not matched to a gene: 3. Germline-derived CDR1 and CDR2 are MNHEY and SVGAGI. DNA for the CDR3: TGTGCCAGCAGTCGGACAGGGGAGTACGAGCAGTACTTC. This gives the protein CASSRTGEYEQYF.

This chain connects TRBV4-1 to TRBJ2-7; D remains unclear. This CDR3 region has 14 residues. Germline V gives CDR1 MGHRA, CDR2 YSYEKL. V lost 0 bases, J lost 5 bases, and 11 bases lay in between. CDR3 residues: CASSQDWLGHEQYF. The CDR3 DNA is TGCGCCAGCAGCCAAGATTGGCTTGGCCACGAGCAGTACTTC.

The rearrangement uses TRBV28 and TRBJ1-1, with 8 bases aligning to TRBD1. The CDR3 sequence is 14 residues long. Germline CDR1 reads MDHEN; CDR2 reads SYDVKM. The V gene end was trimmed by 5 bases and the J gene end by 4 bases; junction bases not matched to a gene: 6. CDR3 region: CASSLDRGSTEAFF. CDR3 DNA: TGTGCCAGCAGTCTCGACAGGGGATCCACTGAAGCTTTCTTT.

This chain joins TRBV28 and TRBJ2-1, with D possibly being TRBD1 or TRBD2 (5 bases each). Trimming took 2 bases from V and 8 from J, leaving 22 bases between them. CDR3 length: 17 residues. From germline, CDR1 is MDHEN and CDR2 SYDVKM. The CDR3 DNA reads TGTGCCAGCAGTTTACCCAAAGCGGCGGGTAGGGGCGATGAGCAGTTCTTC. Translating gives CASSLPKAAGRGDEQFF.

CDR3 coding DNA: TGCGCCAGCAGTGCAAGCAGGGGACCGAACACTGAAGCTTTCTTT. This translates into CASSASRGPNTEAFF. The chain has TRBV10-1 and TRBJ1-1, with a possible D match to TRBD1 (6 bases). From germline, CDR1 is WNHNN and CDR2 SYGVQD (reference sequence). This CDR3 has 15 amino acids. V was cut by 4 bases and J by 1 base, with 13 bases left in between.